A single sample gave rise to the 27 T cell receptor beta chains below, sequenced in a study of early T cells in non-severe SARS-CoV-2 infection. MiXCR, run by TCRdb on the 5' RACE reads, gives a single entry per CDR3 protein. The sample gives 55,000 or so distinct CDR3 sequences, 12% of which show up once; under 1.5% is in the top ten. Sequenced input: whole blood. These receptors were taken from an adult who was a healthcare worker with PCR-confirmed SARS-CoV-2 infection or an uninfected control (not recorded which).

The chain is built from TRBV19 and TRBJ2-1; no definite D call. There are 13 residues in the CDR3. V was trimmed by 9 bases and J by 2 bases, leaving 11 bases between them. CDR1 and CDR2 from the germline V gene are LNHDA and SQIVND (reference sequence). The CDR3 nucleotides read TGTGCCAGCGCAAGGGCCCCCTACAATGAGCAGTTCTTC. Protein sequence: CASARAPYNEQFF.

Details on this clonotype: Its ends do not fully match the called genes, so a read error is possible. This chain connects TRBV12-3 or TRBV12-4 to TRBJ2-7; 14 nucleotides align to TRBD2. This CDR3 has 14 amino acids. The CDR3: CASRTSGGAVEQCF. The CDR3 region has the DNA TGTGCCAGCAGGACTAGCGGGGGGGCAGTCGAGCAGTGCTTC.

This clonotype was counted a few times. The chain carries TRBV12-3 or TRBV12-4 and TRBJ2-3, with D unresolved. The CDR3 runs to 13 residues. V was clipped by 5 bases and J by 1 base, with 7 bases between them. The CDR3 region has the DNA TGTGCCAGCAGTATTTCGGGCACAGATACGCAGTATTTT. Translated, it gives CASSISGTDTQYF.

Notes on this clonotype: This sequence may be a read error, since a much larger clone differs from it by one base. V usage is TRBV20-1 and J usage is TRBJ1-6; a possible D gene is TRBD1 (6 bases). The CDR3 loop spans 15 amino acids. V was clipped by 1 base and J by 10 bases, with 17 bases between them. Germline V CDR1 and CDR2: DFQATT, SNEGSKA (reference sequence). Here the CDR3 reads CSARGAGGPVSPLHF. The CDR3, as DNA: TGCAGTGCTAGAGGCGCCGGGGGCCCGGTATCACCCCTCCACTTT.

The sample holds a few counts of this clonotype. V usage is TRBV29-1 and J usage is TRBJ1-2; D is possibly TRBD1 (6 bases). Germline lookup yields CDR1 SQVTM and CDR2 ANQGSEA. Trimming took 3 bases from V and 2 from J, leaving 10 bases between them. CDR3 length: 13 amino acids. DNA for the CDR3: TGCAGCGTTGACTTTACAGGGAACTATGGCTACACCTTC. Encoded protein: CSVDFTGNYGYTF.

This clonotype was seen ten or more times. V and J are TRBV6-4 and TRBJ1-5, with D possibly being TRBD1 (6 bases). Germline loops: CDR1 MRHNA, CDR2 SNTAGT. Trimming left V 6 bases short and J 0 bases short, with 9 bases between. This CDR3 is 14 amino acids long. CDR3 sequence: CASRPGASNQPQHF. Written as DNA, the CDR3 is TGTGCCAGCAGACCAGGGGCTAGCAATCAGCCCCAGCATTTT.

V gene TRBV7-8 combines with J gene TRBJ2-2, with D hard to call. V shed 5 bases and J shed 4 bases, with 20 bases lying between them. In germline, CDR1 is SGHVS, CDR2 FQNEAQ. This CDR3 spans 17 amino acids. CDR3 protein: CASSRLRAVGSTGELFF. The CDR3 DNA reads TGTGCCAGCAGCCGTCTCCGGGCGGTGGGTTCCACCGGGGAGCTGTTTTTT.

This chain joins TRBV20-1 and TRBJ2-7; TRBD2 matches 8 bases. Germline trimming cut 3 bases from V and 0 bases from J; bases unmatched to any gene: 4. Germline V gene data show CDR1 as DFQATT and CDR2 as SNEGSKA (reference sequence). The CDR3 is 14 residues long. The CDR3, as DNA: TGCAGTGCTAGGCGGGGGGCATACTCCTACGAGCAGTACTTC. Its protein product is CSARRGAYSYEQYF.

The chain recombines TRBV6-1 with TRBJ2-5; D could derive from TRBD1 or TRBD2 (5 bases each). The CDR3 extends over 15 amino acids. Trimming cost V 6 bases and J 2 bases, with 16 bases left between them. Germline V lookup: CDR1 MNHNS, CDR2 SASEGT. The CDR3 DNA reads TGTGCCAGCAGCCTGGTCGGGACGGTTCAAGAGACCCAGTACTTC. Translating gives CASSLVGTVQETQYF.

This clonotype was picked up a small number of times. CDR3 protein: CASSVGAGGRKQETQYF. The CDR3 DNA reads TGTGCCAGCAGCGTGGGAGCGGGGGGGCGAAAACAAGAGACCCAGTACTTC. The gene calls are TRBV9 and TRBJ2-5, with 10 nucleotides matching TRBD2. The CDR3 runs to 17 residues. J was trimmed by 2 bases and V by 2 bases; bases with no gene match: 9. Germline lookup yields CDR1 SGDLS and CDR2 YYNGEE.

V is TRBV7-3 and J is TRBJ2-2; 9 bases are shared with TRBD1. The germline gives CDR1 SGHTA, CDR2 FQGTGA. The CDR3 is 15 amino acids. V was clipped by 1 base and J by 7 bases; unmatched bases: 4. CDR3 residues: CASSLMGQGIGELFF. The CDR3, as DNA: TGTGCCAGCAGCTTAATGGGACAGGGAATCGGGGAGCTGTTTTTT.

The chain recombines TRBV7-9 with TRBJ1-1, with 9 bases fitting TRBD1. V dropped 7 bases and J dropped 2; count of bases not matched to a gene: 17. CDR1 is SEHNR and CDR2 is FQNEAQ in the germline V gene (reference sequence). This CDR3 region has 18 residues. For the CDR3, the DNA is TGTGCCAGCAACCTATGGGGCCCACAGGGGGCGGTCAACACTGAAGCTTTCTTT. Translated, it gives CASNLWGPQGAVNTEAFF.

This clonotype was detected a few times. V usage is TRBV11-2 and J usage is TRBJ2-1, with 11 bases that match TRBD2. V lost 4 bases and J lost 12; bases outside the gene matches: 5. The CDR3 totals 13 residues. In germline, CDR1 is SGHAT, CDR2 FQNNGV. CDR3 residues: CASSSGLAGVQFF. The CDR3 coding sequence is TGTGCCAGCAGCTCAGGACTAGCGGGTGTGCAGTTCTTC.

The chain links TRBV9 to TRBJ1-1, with a tentative D call TRBD1 (5 bases). The CDR3 has 13 residues. Trimming shortened V by 0 bases and J by 8 bases, and 11 bases separated the two germline ends. Germline CDR1 and CDR2: SGDLS and YYNGEE. The CDR3: CASSVGGASEAFF. As DNA, the CDR3 is TGTGCCAGCAGCGTAGGAGGGGCTTCGGAAGCTTTCTTT.

In its sample, this clonotype was seen many times. The chain combines TRBV5-5 with TRBJ1-1; no reliable D call. The CDR3 runs 12 residues. The germline V and J ends were trimmed by 6 bases and 6 bases, with 12 bases remaining between them. The germline gives CDR1 SGHKS, CDR2 YYEKEE (reference sequence). The CDR3: CASTLGSPEAFF. CDR3 sequence (DNA): TGTGCCAGCACCCTGGGGAGCCCTGAAGCTTTCTTT.

J is TRBJ1-4 and V is TRBV27, with 9 positions matching TRBD1. The CDR3 extends over 15 amino acids. Germline V gene data show CDR1 as MNHEY and CDR2 as SMNVEV (reference sequence). With 7 bases clipped from V and 1 base from J, the junction kept 4 bases outside the gene matches. In DNA, the CDR3 is TGTGCCAGCAACACAGGGGGCGGAACTAATGAAAAACTGTTTTTT. It codes for CASNTGGGTNEKLFF.

For this clonotype: A much larger clone differs from this one at a single base, so this may be a read error. Because it lacks the conserved phenylalanine or tryptophan at the end, this CDR3 is likely a read error. The V gene is TRBV11-2, the J gene TRBJ2-7; D is possibly TRBD1 (6 bases). V was shortened by 5 bases and J by 5 bases, with 16 bases between the two germline ends. Germline V gene data show CDR1 as SGHAT and CDR2 as FQNNGV. The CDR3 has 14 amino acids. The CDR3 DNA is TGTGCCAGCAGCCTAGTGGACAGAAGCCACGAGCAGTACTTG. Its translation: CASSLVDRSHEQYL.

This clonotype was seen a few times. An end of the junction does not agree with germline; a read error may underlie this. V usage is TRBV7-7 and J usage is TRBJ2-5; 7 nucleotides match TRBD2. Germline values: CDR1 SSHAT, CDR2 FNYEAQ (reference sequence). CDR3 length equals 15 residues. This CDR3 is CASSLDPDSRGAQYF. CDR3 DNA: TGTGCTAGCAGCTTAGACCCGGACTCCCGGGGGGCCCAGTACTTC.

The chain has TRBV5-7 and TRBJ2-7; D is unresolved. TRBV5-7 qualifies as an ORF whose function is uncertain. This CDR3 has 15 amino acids. V lost 3 bases to trimming and J lost 5 bases, with 18 bases between them. The CDR3 nucleotides read TGTGCCAGCAGCTCGATAGGCCTAGGGAACAACGAGCAGTACTTC. This encodes CASSSIGLGNNEQYF.

This clonotype was detected many times. The chain employs TRBV15 and TRBJ1-2, with D unresolved. V lost 1 base to trimming and J lost 0 bases, with 6 bases between them. This CDR3 region has 14 residues. The germline V gene encodes CDR1 LNHNV and CDR2 YYDKDF (reference sequence). The CDR3 region is CATSRAGTNYGYTF. The CDR3, as DNA: TGTGCCACCAGCAGAGCCGGGACTAACTATGGCTACACCTTC.

This clonotype was counted at least ten times. V gene TRBV12-3 or TRBV12-4 combines with J gene TRBJ1-2; D is uncertain. Trimming took off 1 base at V and 0 bases at J, with 9 bases between the two ends. The CDR3 length is 15 residues. The CDR3 reads CASSLGTATNYGYTF. Here the CDR3 DNA reads TGTGCCAGCAGTTTAGGAACGGCCACTAACTATGGCTACACCTTC.

This sequence joins TRBV20-1 and TRBJ2-7, with TRBD2 identical over 11 bases. V gave up 5 bases and J gave up 7 bases; unmatched junction bases: 10. There are 14 residues in the CDR3. CDR1 is DFQATT and CDR2 is SNEGSKA in the germline V gene (reference sequence). CDR3 sequence (DNA): TGCAGTGCTCCGAAGCTAGCGGGGGGCGGGGAGCAGTACTTC. As protein: CSAPKLAGGGEQYF.

In this sample, this clonotype turned up many times. This rearrangement joins TRBV9 to TRBJ2-3; the D gene could be TRBD1 or TRBD2 (5 bases each). Germline V gene sequence: CDR1 SGDLS, CDR2 YYNGEE. The CDR3 runs 15 residues. V lost 1 base, J lost 2 bases, and 11 bases lay in between. Here the CDR3 reads CASSVTGAYTDTQYF. The CDR3 DNA reads TGTGCCAGCAGCGTAACCGGGGCTTACACAGATACGCAGTATTTT. Full variable domain (rest looked up from reference TRBV9 and TRBJ2-3): DSGVTQTPKHLITATGQRVTLRCSPRSGDLSVYWYQQSLDQGLQFLIQYYNGEERAKGNILERFSAQQFPDLHSELNLSSLELGDSALYFCASSVTGAYTDTQYFGPGTRLTVL.

The chain couples TRBV7-9 to TRBJ2-1, with unresolved D. There are 16 residues in the CDR3. Germline V gene lookup returns CDR1 SEHNR and CDR2 FQNEAQ (reference sequence). V dropped 3 bases and J dropped 2 bases, with 14 bases sitting between them. The CDR3 DNA reads as TGTGCCAGCAGCTTCTACCCCATCCACCCCTACAATGAGCAGTTCTTC. Its protein is CASSFYPIHPYNEQFF.

The genes are TRBV6-6 and TRBJ1-1; 7 bases line up with TRBD1. The CDR3 is 18 amino acids. J gave up 0 bases and V 6 bases, and 16 bases lay outside the gene matches. Per germline, CDR1 MNHNY and CDR2 SVGAGI (reference sequence). The DNA of the CDR3 is TGTGCCAGCAGATTTGCCCAGATGACAGGGAGGATGAACACTGAAGCTTTCTTT. This encodes CASRFAQMTGRMNTEAFF.

This sequence joins TRBV7-2 and TRBJ2-7; TRBD1 aligns across 7 bases. V dropped 3 bases and J dropped 2; count of bases not matched to a gene: 7. Germline lookup yields CDR1 SGHTA and CDR2 FQGNSA. The CDR3 runs 15 residues. The CDR3 DNA sequence: TGTGCCAGCAGCTTTAGGGGGCCCCAGGCCTACGAGCAGTACTTC. This encodes CASSFRGPQAYEQYF.

This clonotype was counted at least ten times. The chain joins TRBV6-1 to TRBJ2-2, with D unclear. Trimming stripped 7 bases from V and 3 bases from J, with 15 bases between. The CDR3 runs 15 residues. The germline V gene encodes CDR1 MNHNS and CDR2 SASEGT. Here the CDR3 DNA reads TGTGCCAGCAAGATGATAGAGGAATACACCGGGGAGCTGTTTTTT. It codes for CASKMIEEYTGELFF.